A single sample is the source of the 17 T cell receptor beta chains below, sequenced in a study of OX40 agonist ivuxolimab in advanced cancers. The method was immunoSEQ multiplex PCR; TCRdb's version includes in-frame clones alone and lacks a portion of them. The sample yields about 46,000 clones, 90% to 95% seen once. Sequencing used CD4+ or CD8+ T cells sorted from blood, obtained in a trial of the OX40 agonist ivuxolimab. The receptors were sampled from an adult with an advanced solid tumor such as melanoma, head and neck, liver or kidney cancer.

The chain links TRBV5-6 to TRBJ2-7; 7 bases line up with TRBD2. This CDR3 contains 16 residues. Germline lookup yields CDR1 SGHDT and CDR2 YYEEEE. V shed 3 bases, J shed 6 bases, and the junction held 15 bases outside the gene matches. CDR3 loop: CASSWGTIGGYGEQYF. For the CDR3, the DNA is TGTGCCAGCAGCTGGGGGACTATAGGCGGGTATGGCGAGCAGTACTTC.

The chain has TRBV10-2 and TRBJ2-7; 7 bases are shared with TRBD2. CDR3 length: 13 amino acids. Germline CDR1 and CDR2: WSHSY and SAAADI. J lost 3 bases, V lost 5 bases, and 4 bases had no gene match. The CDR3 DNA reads TGCGCCAGCAGTCCTAGCGGATACTACGAGCAGTACTTC. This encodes CASSPSGYYEQYF.

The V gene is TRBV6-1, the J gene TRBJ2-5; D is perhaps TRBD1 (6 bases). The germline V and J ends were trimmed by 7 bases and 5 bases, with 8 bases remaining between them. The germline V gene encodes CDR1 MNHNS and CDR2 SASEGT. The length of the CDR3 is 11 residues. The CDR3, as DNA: TGTGCCAGCAATACAGGGGAGACCCAGTACTTC. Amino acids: CASNTGETQYF.

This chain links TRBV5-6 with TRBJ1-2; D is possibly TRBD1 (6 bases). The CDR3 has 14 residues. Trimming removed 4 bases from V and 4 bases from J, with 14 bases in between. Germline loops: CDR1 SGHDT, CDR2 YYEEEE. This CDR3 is CASSERGTSYGYTF. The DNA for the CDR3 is TGTGCCAGCAGCGAGAGGGGGACATCCTATGGCTACACCTTC.

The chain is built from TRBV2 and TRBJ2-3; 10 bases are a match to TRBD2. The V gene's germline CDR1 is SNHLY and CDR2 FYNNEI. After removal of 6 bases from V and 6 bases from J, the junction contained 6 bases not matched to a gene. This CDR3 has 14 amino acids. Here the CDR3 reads CASRPSGRTDTQYF. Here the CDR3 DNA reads TGTGCCAGCAGACCTAGCGGGAGAACGGATACGCAGTATTTT.

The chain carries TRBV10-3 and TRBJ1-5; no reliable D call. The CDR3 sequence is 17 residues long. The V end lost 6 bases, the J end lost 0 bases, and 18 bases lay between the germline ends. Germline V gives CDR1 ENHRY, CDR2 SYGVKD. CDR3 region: CAISAALLTGSNQPQHF. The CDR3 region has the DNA TGTGCCATCAGCGCCGCCCTGCTTACGGGTAGCAATCAGCCCCAGCATTTT.

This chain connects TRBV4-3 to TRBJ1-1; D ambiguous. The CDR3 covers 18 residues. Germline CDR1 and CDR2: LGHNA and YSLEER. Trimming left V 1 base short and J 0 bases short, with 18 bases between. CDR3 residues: CASSQVGTLYLLNTEAFF. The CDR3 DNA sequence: TGCGCCAGCAGCCAAGTAGGTACACTCTACCTCCTGAACACTGAAGCTTTCTTT.

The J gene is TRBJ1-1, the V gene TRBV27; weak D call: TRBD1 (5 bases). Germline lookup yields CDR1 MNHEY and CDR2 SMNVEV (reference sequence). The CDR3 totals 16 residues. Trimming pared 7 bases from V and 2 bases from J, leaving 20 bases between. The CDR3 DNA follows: TGTGCCAGCATCCCGCGAGGGGTCGGACTAAACACTGAAGCTTTCTTT. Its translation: CASIPRGVGLNTEAFF.

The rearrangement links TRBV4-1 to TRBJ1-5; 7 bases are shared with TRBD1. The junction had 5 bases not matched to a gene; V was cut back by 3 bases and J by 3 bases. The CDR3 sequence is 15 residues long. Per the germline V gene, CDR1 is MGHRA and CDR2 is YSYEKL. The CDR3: CASSHVQGPNQPQHF. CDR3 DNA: TGCGCCAGCAGCCATGTACAGGGGCCCAATCAGCCCCAGCATTTT.

For the CDR3, the DNA is TGTGCCACCGGAGGGGACAGAGCCTACGAGCAGTACTTC. The encoded protein is CATGGDRAYEQYF. This rearrangement joins TRBV15 to TRBJ2-7; TRBD1 might be the D (7 bases). The V end was cut by 8 bases, the J end by 2 bases, with 13 bases between. The germline V gene encodes CDR1 LNHNV and CDR2 YYDKDF (reference sequence). There are 13 residues in the CDR3. Supplemented by reference TRBV15 and TRBJ2-7, the full variable domain reads DAMVIQNPRYQVTQFGKPVTLSCSQTLNHNVMYWYQQKSSQAPKLLFHYYDKDFNNEADTPDNFQSRRPNTSFCFLDIRSPGLGDTAMYLCATGGDRAYEQYFGPGTRLTVT.

The CDR3 loop reads CASSLHRTGWETQYF. The DNA of the CDR3 is TGTGCCAGCAGCCTTCACCGGACAGGCTGGGAGACCCAGTACTTC. The rearrangement links TRBV14 to TRBJ2-5; 7 bases are shared with TRBD1. Trimming took 4 bases from V and 5 from J; bases not matched to a gene: 10. The CDR3 spans 15 residues. Germline V gives CDR1 SGHDN, CDR2 FVKESK.

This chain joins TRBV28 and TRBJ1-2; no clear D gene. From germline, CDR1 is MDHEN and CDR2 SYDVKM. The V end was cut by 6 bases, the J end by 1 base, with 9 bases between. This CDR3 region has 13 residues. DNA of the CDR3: TGTGCCAGCAGATACACAGATAACTATGGCTACACCTTC. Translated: CASRYTDNYGYTF.

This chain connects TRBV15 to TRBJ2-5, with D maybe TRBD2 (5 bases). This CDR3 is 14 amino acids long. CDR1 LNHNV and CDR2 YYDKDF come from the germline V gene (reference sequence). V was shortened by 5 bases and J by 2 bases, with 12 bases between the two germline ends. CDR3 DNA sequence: TGTGCCACCAGCGGCGGACTGCGACAAGAGACCCAGTACTTC. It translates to CATSGGLRQETQYF.

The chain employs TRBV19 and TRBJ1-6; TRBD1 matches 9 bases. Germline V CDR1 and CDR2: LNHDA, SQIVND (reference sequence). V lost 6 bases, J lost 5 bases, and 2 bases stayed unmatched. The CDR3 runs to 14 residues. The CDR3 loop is CASSRTGDNSPLHF. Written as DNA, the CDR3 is TGTGCCAGTAGCCGGACAGGGGATAATTCACCCCTCCACTTT.

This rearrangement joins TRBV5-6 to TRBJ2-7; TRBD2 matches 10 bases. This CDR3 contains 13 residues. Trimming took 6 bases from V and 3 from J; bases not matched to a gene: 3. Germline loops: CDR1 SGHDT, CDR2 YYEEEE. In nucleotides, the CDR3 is TGTGCCAGCAACCTAGCGGGAGACTACGAGCAGTACTTC. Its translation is CASNLAGDYEQYF.

The CDR3 loop is CASSWGTSGYNEQFF. DNA of the CDR3: TGTGCCAGCAGCTGGGGGACTAGCGGTTACAATGAGCAGTTCTTC. The V and J genes are TRBV5-6 and TRBJ2-1; 11 nucleotides line up with TRBD2. The CDR3 length is 15 residues. Per germline, CDR1 SGHDT and CDR2 YYEEEE. V was clipped by 3 bases and J by 4 bases; unmatched bases: 3.

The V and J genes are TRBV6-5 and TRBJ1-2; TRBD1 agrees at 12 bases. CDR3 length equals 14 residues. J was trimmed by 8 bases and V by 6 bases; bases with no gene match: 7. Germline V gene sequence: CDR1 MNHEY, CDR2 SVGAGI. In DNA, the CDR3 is TGTGCCAGCAGGCCGGGACAGGGGGCTTTCGGCTACACCTTC. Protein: CASRPGQGAFGYTF.